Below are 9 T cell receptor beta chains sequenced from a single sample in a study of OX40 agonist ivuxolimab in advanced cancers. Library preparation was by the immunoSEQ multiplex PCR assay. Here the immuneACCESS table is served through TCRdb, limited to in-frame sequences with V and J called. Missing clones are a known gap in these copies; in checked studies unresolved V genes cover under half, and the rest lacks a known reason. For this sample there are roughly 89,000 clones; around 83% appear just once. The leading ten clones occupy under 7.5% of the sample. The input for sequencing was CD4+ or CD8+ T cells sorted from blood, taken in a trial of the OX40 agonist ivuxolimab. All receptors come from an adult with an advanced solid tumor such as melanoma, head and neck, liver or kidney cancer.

The CDR3: CASSLSGYEQYF. The CDR3 DNA reads TGTGCCAGCAGTCTAAGCGGATACGAGCAGTACTTC. The rearrangement links TRBV7-2 to TRBJ2-7, with D possibly TRBD2 on 5 matching bases. V was cut by 6 bases and J by 4 bases, with 10 bases left in between. The CDR3 consists of 12 residues. Germline CDR1 and CDR2: SGHTA and FQGNSA. Drawing the rest from reference TRBV7-2 and TRBJ2-7, the complete variable domain is GAGVSQSPSNKVTEKGKDVELRCDPISGHTALYWYRQSLGQGLEFLIYFQGNSAPDKSGLPSDRFSAERTGGSVSTLTIQRTQQEDSAVYLCASSLSGYEQYFGPGTRLTVT.

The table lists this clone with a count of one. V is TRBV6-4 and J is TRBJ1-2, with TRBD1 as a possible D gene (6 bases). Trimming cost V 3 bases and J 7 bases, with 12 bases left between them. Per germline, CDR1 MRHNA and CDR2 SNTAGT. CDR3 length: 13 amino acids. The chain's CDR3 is CASSEGRGTGYTF. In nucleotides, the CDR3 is TGTGCCAGCAGTGAGGGCAGGGGAACTGGCTACACCTTC.

This CDR3 is CASSDSWQAFF. The CDR3 DNA reads TGTGCCAGCAGTGACAGCTGGCAAGCTTTCTTT. The V call is TRBV25-1, the J call TRBJ1-1; no definite D call. This CDR3 has 11 amino acids. Germline CDR1 MGHDK, CDR2 SYGVNS. Between the trimmed V and J ends, which lost 3 bases and 9 bases, there was a span of 8 bases.

CDR3 amino acids: CASSILAGSGELFF. In DNA form, the CDR3 reads TGTGCCAGTAGTATACTAGCGGGGTCAGGGGAGCTGTTTTTT. The J gene is TRBJ2-2, the V gene TRBV19; 9 nucleotides line up with TRBD2. CDR1 and CDR2 (germline): LNHDA, SQIVND (reference sequence). The CDR3 loop spans 14 amino acids. V gave up 2 bases and J gave up 8 bases; unmatched junction bases: 3.

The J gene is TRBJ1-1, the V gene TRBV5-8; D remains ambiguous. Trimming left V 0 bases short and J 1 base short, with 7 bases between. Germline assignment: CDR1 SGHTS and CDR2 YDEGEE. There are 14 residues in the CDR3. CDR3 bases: TGTGCCAGCAGCTTGGGCATGGGGAACACTGAAGCTTTCTTT. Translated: CASSLGMGNTEAFF.

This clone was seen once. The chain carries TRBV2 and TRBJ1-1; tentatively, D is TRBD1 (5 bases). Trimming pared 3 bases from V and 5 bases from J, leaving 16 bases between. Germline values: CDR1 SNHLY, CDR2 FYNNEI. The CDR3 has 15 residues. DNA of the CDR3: TGTGCCAGCAGTGAGTCTTTGGGGCTAGGGACTGAAGCTTTCTTT. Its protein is CASSESLGLGTEAFF.

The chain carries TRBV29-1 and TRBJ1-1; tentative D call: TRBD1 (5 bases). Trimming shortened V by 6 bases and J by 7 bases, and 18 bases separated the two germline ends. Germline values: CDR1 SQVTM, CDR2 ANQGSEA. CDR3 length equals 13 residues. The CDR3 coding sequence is TGCAGCGTAGGGGACCTCGAAGGACTTGAAGCTTTCTTT. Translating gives CSVGDLEGLEAFF.

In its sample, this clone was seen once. CDR3 nucleotide sequence: TGTGCCAGCAGCGTGGGAATGGAGCTGTTTTTT. The encoded protein is CASSVGMELFF. V and J are TRBV9 and TRBJ2-2, with D uncertain. Between the trimmed V and J ends, which lost 2 bases and 10 bases, there was a span of 6 bases. This CDR3 region has 11 residues. Looked up from germline, CDR1 is SGDLS and CDR2 is YYNGEE.

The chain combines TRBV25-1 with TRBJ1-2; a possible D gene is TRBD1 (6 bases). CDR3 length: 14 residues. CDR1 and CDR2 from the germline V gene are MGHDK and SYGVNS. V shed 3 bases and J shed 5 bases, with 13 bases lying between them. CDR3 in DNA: TGTGCCAGCAGTGAGGCTGACAGGTTTTATGGCTACACCTTC. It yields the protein CASSEADRFYGYTF.